Described below is a single T cell receptor beta chain sequence and its context. The antigen remains unidentified. The CDR3 covers 18 residues. The germline gives CDR1 LGHDT, CDR2 YNNKEL (reference sequence). V gave up 4 bases and J gave up 0 bases, with 22 bases separating them. The data originate from a study of identical twins. Study-wide results and caveats: Instead of following the same donors, the conclusions were based on cross-sectional statistical analysis. Among out-of-frame alpha sequences shared by twins, low generation probability occurred in excess. Zero-insertion analyses were open to partial confounding by invariant MAIT and iNKT cells.

A universal primer site was added by template switching, and unique molecular identifiers were carried by the cDNA. TCRdb re-called the 5' RACE reads through MiXCR, storing one row per CDR3 protein. Among about 570,000 distinct CDR3 sequences listed, around 9.6% were seen once. The sample was also reused in another study, on yellow fever vaccine responses in identical twins.

The gene calls are TRBV3-1 and TRBJ2-7; perhaps TRBD1 as D (7 bases). The source is a young woman in good health. The sequenced material came from PBMCs. CDR3 in DNA: TGTGCCAGCAGCCGCGGGCGGGACAGCGAATTCTTCTCCTACGAGCAGTACTTC. It encodes CASSRGRDSEFFSYEQYF.